This T cell receptor beta chain was captured by sequencing in a study of CD4 T cells in relation to SARS-CoV-2 and coronaviruses. CD4+ T cells from unexposed donors were obtained before the COVID-19 pandemic (2011-2018). After about 11 days of culture, CD4+ T cells were isolated. Unexposed-donor CD4+ T cells were probed with SARS-CoV-2 S/N and four cold-coronavirus spikes, cells permitting. In the case of this clone: Its target is not known.

Sequencing was performed with immunoSEQ multiplex PCR; in TCRdb, only in-frame clones are kept and a portion is missing. The sample records tens of thousands of clones, less than 85% being singletons. This TCR was recovered from a human donor in good health. The sequencing sample was made of CD4+ T cells from PBMCs, cultured in vitro.

The CDR3 sequence: CASHRGNTEAFF. Here the CDR3 DNA reads TGTGCCAGCCACAGGGGGAACACTGAAGCTTTCTTT. The chain has TRBV6-5 and TRBJ1-1; 7 nucleotides match TRBD1. The V gene end was trimmed by 8 bases and the J gene end by 1 base; junction bases not matched to a gene: 1. CDR1 and CDR2 from the germline V gene are MNHEY and SVGAGI. The CDR3 consists of 12 residues.